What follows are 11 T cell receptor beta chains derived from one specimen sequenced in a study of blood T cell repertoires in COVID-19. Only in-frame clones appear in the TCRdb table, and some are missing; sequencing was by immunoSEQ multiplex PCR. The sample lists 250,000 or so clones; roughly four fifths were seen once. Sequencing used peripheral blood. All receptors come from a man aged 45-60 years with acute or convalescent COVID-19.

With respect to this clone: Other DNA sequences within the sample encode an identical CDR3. CDR3 nucleotide sequence: TGCAGTGCCCGGCAGGGCTATGGCTACACCTTC. Translated: CSARQGYGYTF. The chain uses TRBV20-1 and TRBJ1-2; weak D call: TRBD1 (5 bases). The CDR3 spans 11 residues. V dropped 6 bases and J dropped 4 bases, with 9 bases sitting between them. The V gene's germline CDR1 is DFQATT and CDR2 SNEGSKA (reference sequence).

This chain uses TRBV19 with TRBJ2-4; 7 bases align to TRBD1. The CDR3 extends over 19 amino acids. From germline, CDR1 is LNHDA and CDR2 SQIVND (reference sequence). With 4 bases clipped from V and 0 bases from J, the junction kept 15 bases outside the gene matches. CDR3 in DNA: TGTGCCAGTAGTACGGTCCCGGGACAGCGGAGTATAGCCAAAAACATTCAGTACTTC. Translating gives CASSTVPGQRSIAKNIQYF.

CDR3 region: CASRSLEKLFF. The CDR3 DNA reads TGTGCCAGCAGGTCCCTTGAAAAACTGTTTTTT. The chain links TRBV2 to TRBJ1-4; D uncertain. CDR3 length: 11 amino acids. Germline CDR1 SNHLY, CDR2 FYNNEI. Between the trimmed V and J ends, which lost 6 bases and 7 bases, there was a span of 6 bases.

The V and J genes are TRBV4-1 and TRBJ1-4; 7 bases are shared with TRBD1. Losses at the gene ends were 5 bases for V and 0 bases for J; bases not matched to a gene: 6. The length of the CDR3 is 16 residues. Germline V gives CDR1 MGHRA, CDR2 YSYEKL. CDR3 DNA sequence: TGCGCCAGCAGCACCCGACAGGGAGCAACTAATGAAAAACTGTTTTTT. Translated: CASSTRQGATNEKLFF.

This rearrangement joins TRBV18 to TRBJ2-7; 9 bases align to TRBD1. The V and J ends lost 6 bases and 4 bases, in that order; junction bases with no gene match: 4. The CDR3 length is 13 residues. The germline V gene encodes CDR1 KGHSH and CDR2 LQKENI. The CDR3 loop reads CASSVTGGYEQYF. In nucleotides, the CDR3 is TGTGCCAGCTCCGTGACAGGGGGATACGAGCAGTACTTC.

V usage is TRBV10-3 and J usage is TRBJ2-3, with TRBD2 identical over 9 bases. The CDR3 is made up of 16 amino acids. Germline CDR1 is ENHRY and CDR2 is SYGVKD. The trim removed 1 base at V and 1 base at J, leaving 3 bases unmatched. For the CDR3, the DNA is TGTGCCATCAGTGAGTTTCAGCGGGGGGGCACAGATACGCAGTATTTT. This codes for CAISEFQRGGTDTQYF.

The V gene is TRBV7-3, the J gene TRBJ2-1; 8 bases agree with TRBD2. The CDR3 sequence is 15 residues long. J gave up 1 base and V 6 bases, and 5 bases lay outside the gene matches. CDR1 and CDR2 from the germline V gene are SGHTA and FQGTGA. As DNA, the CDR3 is TGTGCCAGCAGTCCACTAGCGGATTCCTACAATGAGCAGTTCTTC. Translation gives CASSPLADSYNEQFF.

The CDR3 reads CASSLLAGGAFF. CDR3 sequence (DNA): TGTGCCAGCAGTTTATTGGCGGGAGGAGCTTTCTTT. The rearrangement links TRBV12-3 or TRBV12-4 to TRBJ1-1; D is undetermined. The CDR3 contains 12 residues. Trimming took off 2 bases at V and 10 bases at J, with 11 bases between the two ends.

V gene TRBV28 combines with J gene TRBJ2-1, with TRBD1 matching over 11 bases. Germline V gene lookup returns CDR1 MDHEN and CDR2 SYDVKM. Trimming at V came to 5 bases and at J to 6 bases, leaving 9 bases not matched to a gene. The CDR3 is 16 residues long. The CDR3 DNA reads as TGTGCCAGCAGTGAGGACAGGGGGCCTCCGGGCAATGAGCAGTTCTTC. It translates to CASSEDRGPPGNEQFF.

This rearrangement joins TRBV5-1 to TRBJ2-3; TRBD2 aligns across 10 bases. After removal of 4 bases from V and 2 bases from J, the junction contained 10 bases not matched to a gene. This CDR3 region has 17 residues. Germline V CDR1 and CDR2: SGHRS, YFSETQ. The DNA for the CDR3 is TGCGCCAGCAGCCCGGTTAGGACTAGCGGATACACAGATACGCAGTATTTT. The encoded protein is CASSPVRTSGYTDTQYF.

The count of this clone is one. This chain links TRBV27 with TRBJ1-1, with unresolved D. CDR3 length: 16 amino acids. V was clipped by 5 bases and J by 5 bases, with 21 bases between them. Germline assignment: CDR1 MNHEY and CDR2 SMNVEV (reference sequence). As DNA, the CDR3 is TGTGCCAGCAGTCATTTACCAGTCCTGGGCGGGACTGAAGCTTTCTTT. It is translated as CASSHLPVLGGTEAFF.